The subject of this entry is one TCR beta chain. This entry comes from a study of blood T cell repertoires in COVID-19. The CDR3 is 14 residues long. With 3 bases removed from V and 7 bases from J, the gap between germline ends came to 13 bases. The germline V gene has CDR1 SGHNT and CDR2 YYREEE (reference sequence). Libraries were prepared by immunoSEQ multiplex PCR; TCRdb keeps only in-frame clonotypes and omits some of them. The sample lists 150,000 to 200,000 clones, roughly 87% occurring once. This clonotype was obtained from a woman between 65 and 79 years old with COVID-19, enrolled during active disease. The V call is TRBV5-4, the J call TRBJ1-4; D gene ambiguous. The specimen was peripheral blood. This CDR3 is CASSSREEGEKLFF. DNA of the CDR3: TGTGCCAGCAGCTCAAGGGAGGAGGGTGAAAAACTGTTTTTT.